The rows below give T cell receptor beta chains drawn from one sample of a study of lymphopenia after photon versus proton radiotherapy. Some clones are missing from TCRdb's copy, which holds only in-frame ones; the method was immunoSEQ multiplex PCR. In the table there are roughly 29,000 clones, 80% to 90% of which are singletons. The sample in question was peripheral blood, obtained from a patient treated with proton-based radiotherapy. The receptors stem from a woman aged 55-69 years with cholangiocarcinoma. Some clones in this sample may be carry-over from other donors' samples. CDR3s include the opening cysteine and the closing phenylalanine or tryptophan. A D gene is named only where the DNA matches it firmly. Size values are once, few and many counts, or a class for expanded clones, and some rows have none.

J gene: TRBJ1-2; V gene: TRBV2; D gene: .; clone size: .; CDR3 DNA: TGTGCCAGCAGTGAATCTGTCTATGGCTACACCTTC; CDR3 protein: CASSESVYGYTF
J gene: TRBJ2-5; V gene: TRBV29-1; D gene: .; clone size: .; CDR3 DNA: TGCAGCGTTGGGGGGGCCAAAGAGACCCAGTACTTC; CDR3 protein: CSVGGAKETQYF
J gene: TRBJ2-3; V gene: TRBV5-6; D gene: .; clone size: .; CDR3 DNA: TGTGCCAGCAGCTCTAGAGATACGCAGTATTTT; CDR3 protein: CASSSRDTQYF
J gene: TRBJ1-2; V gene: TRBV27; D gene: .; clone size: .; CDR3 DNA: TGTGCCAGCAGTTACTCCGGGGGGGGTGGCTACACCTTC; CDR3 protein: CASSYSGGGGYTF
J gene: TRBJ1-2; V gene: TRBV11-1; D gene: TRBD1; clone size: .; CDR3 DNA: TGTGCCAGCAGCTCACGTCCCGGGACAGGACTCGCTAACTATGGCTACACCTTC; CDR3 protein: CASSSRPGTGLANYGYTF
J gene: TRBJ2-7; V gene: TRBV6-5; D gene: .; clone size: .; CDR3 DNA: TGTGCCAGCAGAAGCGGAGGGGGGTCCTACGAGCAGTACTTC; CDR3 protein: CASRSGGGSYEQYF
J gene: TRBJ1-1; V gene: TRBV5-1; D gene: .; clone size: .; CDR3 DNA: TGCGCCAGCAGCTTGGAGGGGCCCACTGAAGCTTTCTTT; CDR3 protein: CASSLEGPTEAFF
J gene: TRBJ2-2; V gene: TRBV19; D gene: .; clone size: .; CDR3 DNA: TGTGCCAGTCGCCGAACCATTAACACCGGGGAGCTGTTTTTT; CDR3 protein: CASRRTINTGELFF
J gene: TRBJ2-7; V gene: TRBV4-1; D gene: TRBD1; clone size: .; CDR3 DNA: TGCGCCAGCAGCCGCCTCCCAACGGGACAGTACGAGCAGTACTTC; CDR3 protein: CASSRLPTGQYEQYF
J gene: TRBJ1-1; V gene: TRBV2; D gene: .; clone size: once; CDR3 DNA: TGTGCCAGCACTACACAGGAGACGAACACTGAAGCTTTCTTT; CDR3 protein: CASTTQETNTEAFF
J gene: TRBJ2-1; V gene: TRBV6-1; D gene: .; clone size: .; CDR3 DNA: TGTGCCAGCAGTGAAGTTGGAGGGACGACCTACAATGAGCAGTTCTTC; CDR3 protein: CASSEVGGTTYNEQFF
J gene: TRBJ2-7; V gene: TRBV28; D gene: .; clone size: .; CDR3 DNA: TGTGCCAGCAACATGGCTTCTGGGAGGAACTTCTACGAGCAGTACTTC; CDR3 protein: CASNMASGRNFYEQYF
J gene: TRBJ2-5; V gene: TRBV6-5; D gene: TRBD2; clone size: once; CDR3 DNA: TGTGCCAGCTACGGGGGGAGAAGGTCGTACTTC; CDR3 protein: CASYGGRRSYF
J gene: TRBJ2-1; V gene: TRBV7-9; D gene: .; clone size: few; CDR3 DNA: TGTGCCAGCAGCCCTCGGAGAGGGTTAGGAGAGCAGTTCTTC; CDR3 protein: CASSPRRGLGEQFF
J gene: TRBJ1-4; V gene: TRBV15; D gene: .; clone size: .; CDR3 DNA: TGTGCCACCAGGGAACAGGGCTACGGTGAAAAACTGTTTTTT; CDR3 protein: CATREQGYGEKLFF
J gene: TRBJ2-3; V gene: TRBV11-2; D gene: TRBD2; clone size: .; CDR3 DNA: TGTGCCAGCAGCTTTACAGCGGGGGGGAGCACAGATACGCAGTATTTT; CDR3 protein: CASSFTAGGSTDTQYF
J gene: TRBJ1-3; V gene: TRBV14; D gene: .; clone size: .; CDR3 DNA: TGTGCCAGCAGCCAACAGAGGGGCGCTGGAAACACCATATATTTT; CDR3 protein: CASSQQRGAGNTIYF
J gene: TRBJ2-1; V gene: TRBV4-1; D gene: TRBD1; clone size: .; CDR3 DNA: TGCGCCAGCAGCCGAGGTCCCGGGACACCACAGGGGAATGAGCAGTTCTTC; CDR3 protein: CASSRGPGTPQGNEQFF
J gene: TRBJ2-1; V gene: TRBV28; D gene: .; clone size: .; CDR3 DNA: TGTGCCAGCAGTGGGGCGGGGGCTTACTCCTACAATGAGCAGTTCTTC; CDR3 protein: CASSGAGAYSYNEQFF
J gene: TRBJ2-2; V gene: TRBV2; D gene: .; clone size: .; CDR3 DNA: TGTGCCAGCAGTGAATTTGGCTATCTAAACACCGGGGAGCTGTTTTTT; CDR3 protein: CASSEFGYLNTGELFF
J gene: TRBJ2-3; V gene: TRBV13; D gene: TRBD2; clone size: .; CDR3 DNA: TGTGCCAGCAGCTCGGGACTAGCGGGAGATACGCAGTATTTT; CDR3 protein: CASSSGLAGDTQYF
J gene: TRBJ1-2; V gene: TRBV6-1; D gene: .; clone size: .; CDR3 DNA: TGTGCCAGCAGTGATATACCCTATGGCTACACCTTC; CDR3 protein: CASSDIPYGYTF
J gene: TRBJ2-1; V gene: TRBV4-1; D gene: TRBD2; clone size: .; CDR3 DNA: TGCGCCAGCAGCACAGGGACTAGCGGCAGCTCCTACAATGAGCAGTTCTTC; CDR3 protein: CASSTGTSGSSYNEQFF
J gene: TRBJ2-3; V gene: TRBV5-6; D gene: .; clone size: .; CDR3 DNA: TGTGCCAGCAGCTTGAGCAGGTTGGGGACAGATACGCAGTATTTT; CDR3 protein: CASSLSRLGTDTQYF